A selection of T cell receptor beta chains follows, all from one sample in a study of technical replicates of blood from a handful of donors. Only in-frame clones appear in the TCRdb table, and some are missing; sequencing was by immunoSEQ multiplex PCR. Of approximately 76,000 clones in the sample, about 91% are singletons; the top ten hold 0.2% to 0.25%. The sample comprised T cells isolated from PBMCs. These receptors originate from a human donor in good health. The CDR3 runs from the conserved cysteine through the conserved F or W. Fields, in order: clone size, V gene, D gene, J gene, CDR3 DNA, CDR3 protein. A D gene is named only where the DNA matches it firmly. Rows may omit the clone size; those that give it use once, few, many or a size class.

clone size: -; V gene: TRBV21-1; D gene: -; J gene: TRBJ1-2; CDR3 DNA: TGTGCCAGCAGCAAATCCAGCGGCAGCCAAAACTATGGCTACACCTTC; CDR3 protein: CASSKSSGSQNYGYTF
clone size: -; V gene: TRBV15; D gene: -; J gene: TRBJ2-7; CDR3 DNA: TGTGCCACCAGCAGAGCCTCCGGGACACACTCCTACGAGCAGTACTTC; CDR3 protein: CATSRASGTHSYEQYF
clone size: -; V gene: TRBV7-2; D gene: -; J gene: TRBJ2-7; CDR3 DNA: TGTGCCAGCAGCCCTCAAGAGTGGTACGAGCAGTACTTC; CDR3 protein: CASSPQEWYEQYF
clone size: -; V gene: TRBV11-3; D gene: TRBD2; J gene: TRBJ2-7; CDR3 DNA: TGTGCCAGCAGCACTAGCGGTCTGTCCTACGAGCAGTACTTC; CDR3 protein: CASSTSGLSYEQYF
clone size: -; V gene: TRBV2; D gene: -; J gene: TRBJ1-4; CDR3 DNA: TGTGCCAGCAGCCGGTCATCTAATAATGAAAAACTGTTTTTT; CDR3 protein: CASSRSSNNEKLFF
clone size: -; V gene: TRBV7-9; D gene: -; J gene: TRBJ1-2; CDR3 DNA: TGTGCCAGCAGCTTGGGAGGAGGCTACACCTTC; CDR3 protein: CASSLGGGYTF
clone size: few; V gene: TRBV2; D gene: TRBD1; J gene: TRBJ2-7; CDR3 DNA: TGTGCCAGCAGTGAAATAAGACAGGGGGCTTACGAGCAGTACTTC; CDR3 protein: CASSEIRQGAYEQYF
clone size: once; V gene: TRBV5-6; D gene: TRBD2; J gene: TRBJ2-1; CDR3 DNA: TGTGCCAGCAGCTCGGGACTAGCGGGCGCCTACAATGAGCAGTTCTTC; CDR3 protein: CASSSGLAGAYNEQFF
clone size: -; V gene: TRBV7-9; D gene: TRBD1; J gene: TRBJ2-5; CDR3 DNA: TGTGCCAGCAGCTCCCCGGGACAGGGAGCAGGTAAAGAGACCCAGTACTTC; CDR3 protein: CASSSPGQGAGKETQYF
clone size: -; V gene: TRBV2; D gene: TRBD1; J gene: TRBJ2-7; CDR3 DNA: TGTGCCAGCAGTCCCGGGACAGGGGTCTACGAGCAGTACTTC; CDR3 protein: CASSPGTGVYEQYF
clone size: -; V gene: TRBV7-9; D gene: TRBD2; J gene: TRBJ2-1; CDR3 DNA: TGTGCCAGCAGGGGACTAGCGGGAGGAATAGATGAGCAGTTCTTC; CDR3 protein: CASRGLAGGIDEQFF
clone size: -; V gene: TRBV4-1; D gene: TRBD1; J gene: TRBJ1-2; CDR3 DNA: TGCGCCAGCAGCCAAGTGGGGGGACAGGTCCGTGGAGGCTATGGCTACACCTTC; CDR3 protein: CASSQVGGQVRGGYGYTF
clone size: -; V gene: TRBV18; D gene: TRBD1; J gene: TRBJ1-6; CDR3 DNA: TGTGCCAGCTCCCTTGGGACAGAGTCACCCCTCCACTTT; CDR3 protein: CASSLGTESPLHF
clone size: -; V gene: TRBV5-4; D gene: TRBD1; J gene: TRBJ1-1; CDR3 DNA: TGTGCCAGCAGCTGGAGGACAGGGGTTGAAGCTTTCTTT; CDR3 protein: CASSWRTGVEAFF
clone size: -; V gene: TRBV2; D gene: -; J gene: TRBJ2-7; CDR3 DNA: TGTGCCAGCACTATCTCCTACGAGCAGTACTTC; CDR3 protein: CASTISYEQYF
clone size: -; V gene: TRBV5-4; D gene: TRBD1; J gene: TRBJ2-5; CDR3 DNA: TGTGCCAGCAGCCCAGGGGGCGTCCAAGAGACCCAGTACTTC; CDR3 protein: CASSPGGVQETQYF
clone size: -; V gene: TRBV4-1; D gene: -; J gene: TRBJ1-1; CDR3 DNA: TGCGCCAGCAGCCCAGGGAATACGGACACTGAAGCTTTCTTT; CDR3 protein: CASSPGNTDTEAFF
clone size: -; V gene: TRBV28; D gene: TRBD2; J gene: TRBJ2-5; CDR3 DNA: TGTGCCAGCAGTTCCCTCACTAGCGGTCCCTCCGGGAGGAAGCCGACAACCCAAGAGACCCAGTACTTC; CDR3 protein: CASSSLTSGPSGRKPTTQETQYF
clone size: -; V gene: TRBV29-1; D gene: TRBD1; J gene: TRBJ2-5; CDR3 DNA: TGCAGCGTTGAGAGAAGGGGGCGGCCCGCGGAGACCCAGTACTTC; CDR3 protein: CSVERRGRPAETQYF
clone size: -; V gene: TRBV6-1; D gene: -; J gene: TRBJ1-2; CDR3 DNA: TGTGCCAGCAGTGAAACTTGGACAGCGAGCTACACCTTC; CDR3 protein: CASSETWTASYTF
clone size: -; V gene: TRBV6-1; D gene: TRBD1; J gene: TRBJ2-7; CDR3 DNA: TGTGCCAGCAGTGTCCTCCCCGGGACAGGGGTCCACGAGCAGTACTTC; CDR3 protein: CASSVLPGTGVHEQYF
clone size: -; V gene: TRBV30; D gene: -; J gene: TRBJ1-5; CDR3 DNA: TGTGCCTGGAGTTCCCCTTCACAGGGTCGGAATCAGCCCCAGCATTTT; CDR3 protein: CAWSSPSQGRNQPQHF
clone size: -; V gene: TRBV7-9; D gene: TRBD1; J gene: TRBJ2-3; CDR3 DNA: TGTGCCAGCAGCCCTCCTAGGGACAGGGTCACAGATACGCAGTATTTT; CDR3 protein: CASSPPRDRVTDTQYF
clone size: -; V gene: TRBV4-2; D gene: TRBD1; J gene: TRBJ1-1; CDR3 DNA: TGTGCCAGCAGCCAAGAAACAGGGGGAGGTACTGAAGCTTTCTTT; CDR3 protein: CASSQETGGGTEAFF
clone size: -; V gene: TRBV4-1; D gene: -; J gene: TRBJ2-5; CDR3 DNA: TGCGCCAGCAGCCAACTACCTCAAGCCCAAGAGACCCAGTACTTC; CDR3 protein: CASSQLPQAQETQYF
clone size: once; V gene: TRBV12-5; D gene: -; J gene: TRBJ1-1; CDR3 DNA: TGTGCTAGTGGTTTGGTGATCCGTCCGGGGTCGAATAGTGAAGCTTTCTTT; CDR3 protein: CASGLVIRPGSNSEAFF
clone size: -; V gene: TRBV28; D gene: TRBD1; J gene: TRBJ1-5; CDR3 DNA: TGTGCCAGCAGCTTGGACAGGGAAGATAGGGGCAATCAGCCCCAGCATTTT; CDR3 protein: CASSLDREDRGNQPQHF
clone size: -; V gene: TRBV7-6; D gene: TRBD1; J gene: TRBJ1-2; CDR3 DNA: TGTGCCAGCAGCCCCGGACAGGGCCATGGCTACACCTTC; CDR3 protein: CASSPGQGHGYTF
clone size: -; V gene: TRBV9; D gene: -; J gene: TRBJ1-6; CDR3 DNA: TGTGCCAGCAGTAGGGATCGGGAACAAAGCTATAATTCACCCCTCCACTTT; CDR3 protein: CASSRDREQSYNSPLHF
clone size: -; V gene: TRBV11-3; D gene: -; J gene: TRBJ1-1; CDR3 DNA: TGTGCCAGCAGCTTCATATCCGGGGGCACTGAAGCTTTCTTT; CDR3 protein: CASSFISGGTEAFF
clone size: -; V gene: TRBV4-1; D gene: -; J gene: TRBJ2-7; CDR3 DNA: TGCGCCAGCAGCCAAAGAGAGGTTAGCGGTCGACCTCCCCGATACGAGCAGTACTTC; CDR3 protein: CASSQREVSGRPPRYEQYF
clone size: -; V gene: TRBV4-2; D gene: TRBD2; J gene: TRBJ2-7; CDR3 DNA: TGTGCCAGCAGCCAACAGACTAGCGGGGGGGGAACCTCCTACGAGCAGTACTTC; CDR3 protein: CASSQQTSGGGTSYEQYF
clone size: -; V gene: TRBV10-2; D gene: TRBD2; J gene: TRBJ2-2; CDR3 DNA: TGCGCCAGTAATAGCGGGAGGGTTTCCGGGGAGCTGTTTTTT; CDR3 protein: CASNSGRVSGELFF
clone size: -; V gene: TRBV6-1; D gene: -; J gene: TRBJ1-5; CDR3 DNA: TGTGCCAGCAGTGAAGCCGCGGGGGCTCGAGGGCAGCCCCAGCATTTT; CDR3 protein: CASSEAAGARGQPQHF
clone size: -; V gene: TRBV5-5; D gene: -; J gene: TRBJ1-1; CDR3 DNA: TGTGCCAGCAGCTCAGGACAATATGAAGCTTTCTTT; CDR3 protein: CASSSGQYEAFF
clone size: -; V gene: TRBV27; D gene: TRBD1; J gene: TRBJ2-1; CDR3 DNA: TGTGCCAGCAGCCAGGAGGGGACAGGGGCCTTTAATGAGCAGTTCTTC; CDR3 protein: CASSQEGTGAFNEQFF
clone size: -; V gene: TRBV4-2; D gene: -; J gene: TRBJ2-1; CDR3 DNA: TGTGCCAGCAGCGTATCTCCCAGGGGTTTTTACAATGAGCAGTTCTTC; CDR3 protein: CASSVSPRGFYNEQFF
clone size: -; V gene: TRBV5-1; D gene: -; J gene: TRBJ2-7; CDR3 DNA: TGCGCCAGCAGCGAACGGGACTCGACGACTCTCGAGCAGTACTTC; CDR3 protein: CASSERDSTTLEQYF
clone size: -; V gene: TRBV11-1; D gene: TRBD2; J gene: TRBJ2-7; CDR3 DNA: TGTGCCAGCAGCTTTTTCCCGCTACACGGGAGGCCCTACGAGCAGTACTTC; CDR3 protein: CASSFFPLHGRPYEQYF
clone size: -; V gene: TRBV18; D gene: TRBD2; J gene: TRBJ2-1; CDR3 DNA: TGTGCCAGCTCACCACCGGCGGGGGGCGTCTTCCATGAGCAGTTCTTC; CDR3 protein: CASSPPAGGVFHEQFF
clone size: -; V gene: TRBV7-9; D gene: TRBD1; J gene: TRBJ1-2; CDR3 DNA: TGTGCCAGCAGCTTAGTGTTCGGGACAGGGCCCTATGGCTACACCTTC; CDR3 protein: CASSLVFGTGPYGYTF
clone size: -; V gene: TRBV28; D gene: -; J gene: TRBJ2-1; CDR3 DNA: TGTGCCAGCAGCCGCACAAACAATGAGCAGTTCTTC; CDR3 protein: CASSRTNNEQFF
clone size: -; V gene: TRBV7-9; D gene: -; J gene: TRBJ1-4; CDR3 DNA: TGTGCCAGCAGCCGTGAAAAACTGTTTTTT; CDR3 protein: CASSREKLFF
clone size: few; V gene: TRBV6-5; D gene: TRBD2; J gene: TRBJ2-1; CDR3 DNA: TGTGCCAGCAGAAGAGGGGACTACGGCTACAATGAGCAGTTCTTC; CDR3 protein: CASRRGDYGYNEQFF
clone size: -; V gene: TRBV6-1; D gene: TRBD1; J gene: TRBJ2-1; CDR3 DNA: TGTGCCAGCATGATGCCGGGACAGGCTAATGAGCAGTTCTTC; CDR3 protein: CASMMPGQANEQFF
clone size: -; V gene: TRBV10-3; D gene: -; J gene: TRBJ1-2; CDR3 DNA: TGTGCCATCAGTAGTGACAGCTATAACTATGGCTACACCTTC; CDR3 protein: CAISSDSYNYGYTF
clone size: -; V gene: TRBV12-5; D gene: TRBD2; J gene: TRBJ2-3; CDR3 DNA: TGTGCTAGTGGTTTGATAGCGGGATTAAGCACAGATACGCAGTATTTT; CDR3 protein: CASGLIAGLSTDTQYF